One T cell receptor (beta chain) is described in this entry. Its antigen is as yet unknown. The CDR3 sequence is 15 residues long. Looked up from germline, CDR1 is MNHEY and CDR2 is SMNVEV (reference sequence). Between the trimmed V and J ends, which lost 5 bases and 3 bases, there was a span of 16 bases. These data come from a study of cytomegalovirus exposure and HLA in healthy donors. Study at large: Approximately 80 million unique TCRs, all from HLA-typed donors, were included in an early release of the data.

General study findings and limits: In a later analysis, the majority of CMV-associated beta chains seemingly showed HLA restriction. When presence/absence was analysed, sequencing depth was taken to be roughly uniform across donors.

PCR employed 60 Vbeta and 13 Jbeta primers. The protocol was immunoSEQ multiplex PCR, while the TCRdb copy is restricted to in-frame clones and leaves out a portion. The repertoire holds some 140,000 clones, with roughly 80% as singletons. This sequence originates from a female donor in good health and CMV-seronegative. The chain links TRBV27 to TRBJ1-2; possible D gene TRBD1, 5 bases. Sequences were obtained from PBMCs. CDR3 DNA: TGTGCCAGCAGTCCTCAGGGTCCCCTGGACTATGGCTACACCTTC. The encoded protein is CASSPQGPLDYGYTF.